This TCR beta chain emerged from a study of blood T cell repertoires in COVID-19 (dated by TCRdb to between 2020 and 2021). Some background on the complete study: Samples from collaborators originated in the United States, Italy and Spain and spanned both the acute and convalescent phases of COVID-19. The material from the prospective study consisted of cDNA or gDNA derived from T cells, B-cell-depleted T cells, or PBMCs. Subjects who had been exposed to COVID-19, were actively infected with it, or had recovered from it provided the deeply sampled blood TCRbeta repertoires that made up the dataset. A freely available public database, intended as a resource for researchers studying the immune response to SARS-CoV-2, is where the repertoires were released. Samples were obtained from the ongoing ImmuneRACE study (first 160 participants) and from over a thousand subjects provided by 6 global collaborators. Nearly every sample came with metadata listing a de-identified subject ID, COVID-19 status, age in years and sex. HLA class I and class II types, where available, came from metadata supplied by the sample provider rather than from assay-based typing. General conclusions and limits of the study: The amount of clinical and demographic metadata varied by source and participant and was provided uncurated.

This clone has a single count. This clone's antigen is unknown. Base-call qualities are not available, and no considerably larger clone is one nucleotide away. Each collaborating institution followed its own protocols to collect whole blood in K2EDTA tubes. For TCRbeta analysis, collaborators shipped samples as frozen whole blood, isolated PBMCs, or DNA extracted from either of those sample types. TCRbeta CDR3 regions were amplified from genomic DNA using the immunoSEQ Assay, a bias-controlled multiplex PCR. Concerning the study's data processing: Nucleated cell counts per sample were estimated from amplification of reference gene primers within the assay. To quantify the absolute abundance of each unique TCRbeta CDR3 rearrangement, sequence reads were collapsed and filtered. For each sample, productive Simpson clonality was calculated as the square root of Simpson's diversity index over productive rearrangements. Not all clones reach the TCRdb copy of this immuneACCESS table, which keeps in-frame sequences only. Checked studies attribute under half of the gap to unresolved V genes and leave the rest unexplained. The DNA was the basis for D and trimming; V, J and clone size are from that table. A total of 75,000 to 90,000 clones appear in this sample, around 80% of them only once. The ten largest clonotypes hold approximately 12% of the sample.

V is reduced by 3 bases and J by 2 bases, leaving a spacing of 9 bases between them. From the cysteine through the phenylalanine, the CDR3 covers 13 amino acids. Solely the CDR3 DNA is kept, with 39 bases framed from the first base. The germline V gene (reference sequence) yields SGHKS for CDR1 and YYEKEE for CDR2. Input material: peripheral blood. The rearrangement joined TRBV5-5 to TRBJ2-7, with the D gene too uncertain to name. This clonotype originated in a woman between 40 and 55 years old with active or convalescent COVID-19. The CDR3 region has the sequence CASSSHFTYEQYF. In nucleotides, the sequence is TGTGCCAGCAGCTCCCACTTTACCTACGAGCAGTACTTC.